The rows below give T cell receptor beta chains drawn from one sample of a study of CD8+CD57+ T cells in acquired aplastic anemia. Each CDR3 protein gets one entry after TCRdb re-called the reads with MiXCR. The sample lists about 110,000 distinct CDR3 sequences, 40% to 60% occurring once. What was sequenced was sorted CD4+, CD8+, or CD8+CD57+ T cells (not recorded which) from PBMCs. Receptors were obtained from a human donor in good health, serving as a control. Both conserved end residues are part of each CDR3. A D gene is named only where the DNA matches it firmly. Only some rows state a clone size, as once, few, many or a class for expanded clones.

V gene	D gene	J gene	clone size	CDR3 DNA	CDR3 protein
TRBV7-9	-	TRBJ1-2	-	TGTGCCAGCAGCGCAGCAAGTCTCGGCTACACCTTC	CASSAASLGYTF
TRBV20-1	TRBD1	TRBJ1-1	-	TGCAGTGCTAGGAGCCGGGACAGGGGTTTCTTT	CSARSRDRGFF
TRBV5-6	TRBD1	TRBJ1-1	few	TGTGCCAGCAGCTCCCCAGGGGGCTTGGACACTGAAGCTTTCTTT	CASSSPGGLDTEAFF
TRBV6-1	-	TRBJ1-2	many	TGTGCCAGCAGTGATTACGGGACTACAGACTATGGCTACACCTTC	CASSDYGTTDYGYTF
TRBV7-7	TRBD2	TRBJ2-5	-	TGTGCCAGCAGCGACAGCGGGGGAGAGACCCAGTACTTC	CASSDSGGETQYF
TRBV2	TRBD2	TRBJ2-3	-	TGTGCCAGCAGCACTGTAGCGGGAGTGGCAGATACGCAGTATTTT	CASSTVAGVADTQYF
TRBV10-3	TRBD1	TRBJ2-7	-	TGTGCCAGCAGTGAAGGGACAGTGCAGTACTTC	CASSEGTVQYF
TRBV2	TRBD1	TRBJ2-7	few	TGTGCCAGCACCAGGGACAGGGGATACGAGCAGTACTTC	CASTRDRGYEQYF
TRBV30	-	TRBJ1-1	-	TGTGCCTGGAGACTAGGGGCTGAAGCTTTCTTT	CAWRLGAEAFF
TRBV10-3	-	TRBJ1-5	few	TGTGCCATCAGTGAGTCTAGGAATGAGGCTCAGCCCCAGCATTTT	CAISESRNEAQPQHF
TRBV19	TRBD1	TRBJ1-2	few	TGTGCCAGTAGTAGCGGACAGGGGGCCTATGGCTACACCTTC	CASSSGQGAYGYTF
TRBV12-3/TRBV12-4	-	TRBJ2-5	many	TGTGCCAGCAGTTTCTGGGGGGACCAAGAGACCCAGTACTTC	CASSFWGDQETQYF
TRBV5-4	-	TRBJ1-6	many	TGTGCCAGCAGCTTTGGCACCAATTCACCCCTCCACTTT	CASSFGTNSPLHF
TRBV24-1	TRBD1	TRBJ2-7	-	TGTGCCACTACTACGGGACAGGGGCACTACGAGCAGTACTTC	CATTTGQGHYEQYF
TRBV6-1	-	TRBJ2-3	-	TGTGCCAGCAGGAGGGGTTCAGATACGCAGTATTTT	CASRRGSDTQYF
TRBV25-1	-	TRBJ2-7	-	TGTGCCAGCAGCTTAGATCCAGGCTACGAGCAGTACTTC	CASSLDPGYEQYF
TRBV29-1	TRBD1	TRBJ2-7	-	TGCAGCGTTGATTTTGGGACAGCTCAGTACTTC	CSVDFGTAQYF
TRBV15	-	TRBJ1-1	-	TGTGCCACCAGCAAGACAGAGAACACTGAAGCTTTCTTT	CATSKTENTEAFF
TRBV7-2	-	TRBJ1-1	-	TGTGCCAGCAGCTTATCAAGGAACACTGAAGCTTTCTTT	CASSLSRNTEAFF
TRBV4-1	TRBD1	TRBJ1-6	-	TGCGCCAGCAGCCAGGTCGGGACAGACTCACCCCTCCACTTT	CASSQVGTDSPLHF
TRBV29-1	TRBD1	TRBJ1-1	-	TGCAGCGTCCGGGACAGTACGAACACTGAAGCTTTCTTT	CSVRDSTNTEAFF
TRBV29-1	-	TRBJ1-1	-	TGCAGCGTTTACAACACTGAAGCTTTCTTT	CSVYNTEAFF
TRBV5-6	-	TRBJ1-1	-	TGTGCCAGCAGCTTGTCACGGCAGAACACTGAAGCTTTCTTT	CASSLSRQNTEAFF
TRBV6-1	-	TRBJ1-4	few	TGTGCCAGCAGTCCCCAGGGAGAAAAACTGTTTTTT	CASSPQGEKLFF
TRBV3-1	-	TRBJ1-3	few	TGTGCCAGCAGCCATGTAGGGGGAACCCCTGGAAACACCATATATTTT	CASSHVGGTPGNTIYF
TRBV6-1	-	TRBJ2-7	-	TGTGCCAGCAGGATAACAGGGACCTACGAGCAGTACTTC	CASRITGTYEQYF
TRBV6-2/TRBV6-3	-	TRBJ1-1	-	TGTGCCAGCAGATACTCGACTGGGGCCCCTGAAGCTTTCTTT	CASRYSTGAPEAFF
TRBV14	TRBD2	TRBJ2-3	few	TGTGCCAGCAGCCAAGATTCCCGTTCCGGGACTAGCGGGGCGACAGATACGCAGTATTTT	CASSQDSRSGTSGATDTQYF
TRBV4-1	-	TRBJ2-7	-	TGCGCCAGCAGCCAAGTTCAGTTAAACTACGAGCAGTACTTC	CASSQVQLNYEQYF
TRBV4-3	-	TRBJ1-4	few	TGCGCCAGCAGTCGTCTTGGGTCCGGGGAAAAACTGTTTTTT	CASSRLGSGEKLFF
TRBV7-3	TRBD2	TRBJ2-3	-	TGTGCCAGCAGCTTAGAGCGGGGCCGCACAGATACGCAGTATTTT	CASSLERGRTDTQYF
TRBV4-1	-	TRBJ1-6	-	TGCGCCAGCAGCCTACAGCCTACACAGAATAATTCACCCCTCCACTTT	CASSLQPTQNNSPLHF
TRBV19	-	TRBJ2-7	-	TGTGCCAGTAGTATAGGCCTAAGCTCCTACGAGCAGTACTTC	CASSIGLSSYEQYF
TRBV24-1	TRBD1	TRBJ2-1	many	TGTGCCACCAGTGATTCAGGGGGTTGGTACAATGAGCAGTTCTTC	CATSDSGGWYNEQFF
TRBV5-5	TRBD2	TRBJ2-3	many	TGTGCCAGCAGCTTCCGGGGGGGCGGGGCAGATACGCAGTATTTT	CASSFRGGGADTQYF
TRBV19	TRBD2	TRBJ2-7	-	TGTGCCAGTAGGAGAAGCGGGGGGGCCTACGAGCAGTACTTC	CASRRSGGAYEQYF
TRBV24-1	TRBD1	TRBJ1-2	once	TGTGCCACCGGCGGAGTGTGGACAGGAGCCTTCTATGGCTACACCTTC	CATGGVWTGAFYGYTF
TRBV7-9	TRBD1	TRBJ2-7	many	TGTGCCAGCAGCCCGGGACAGGCGGTTATCGACGAGCAGTACTTC	CASSPGQAVIDEQYF
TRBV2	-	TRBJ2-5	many	TGTGCCAGCAGCGAAGGGTGGGGGGAAGAGACCCAGTACTTC	CASSEGWGEETQYF
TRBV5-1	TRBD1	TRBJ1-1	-	TGCGCCAGCAAACCGGGACAGCTTAACACTGAAGCTTTCTTT	CASKPGQLNTEAFF
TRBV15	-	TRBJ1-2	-	TGTGCCACCAGCAGAGATTTAGGGGGGGCGGGTGGCTACACCTTC	CATSRDLGGAGGYTF
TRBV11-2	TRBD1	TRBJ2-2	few	TGTGCCAGCAGCGTCCGGGACAGGGGGCAAGTGGCCGGGGAGCTGTTTTTT	CASSVRDRGQVAGELFF
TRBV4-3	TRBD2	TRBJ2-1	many	TGCGCCAGCAGCCAAGTACTAGCGGGGATCGAGCAGTTCTTC	CASSQVLAGIEQFF
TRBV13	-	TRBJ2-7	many	TGTGCCAGCAGCAAGGAGACAGGCAATTCCTACGAGCAGTACTTC	CASSKETGNSYEQYF
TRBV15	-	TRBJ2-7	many	TGTGCCACCAGCAGAGATAAAGGGGCCCGAGGCGAGCAGTACTTC	CATSRDKGARGEQYF
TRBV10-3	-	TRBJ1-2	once	TGTGCCATGGCGGGGGGTGGCTACACCTTC	CAMAGGGYTF
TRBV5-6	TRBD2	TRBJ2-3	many	TGTGCCAGCAACCCCACCATCGGGACTAGCGAAAGCACAGATACGCAGTATTTT	CASNPTIGTSESTDTQYF
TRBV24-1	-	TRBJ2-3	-	TGTGCCAGCAGGTCGGGCTACACAGATACGCGGTATTTT	CASRSGYTDTRYF
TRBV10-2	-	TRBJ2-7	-	TGCGCCAGCAGACAGGGTCGCGACGAGCAGTACTTC	CASRQGRDEQYF
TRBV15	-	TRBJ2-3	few	TGTGCCACCAGCAGCGGGAGCACAGATACGCAGTATTTT	CATSSGSTDTQYF
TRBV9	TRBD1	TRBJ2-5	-	TGTGCCAGCAGCGTAGCGACAGGGAAGGGAGAGACCCAGTACTTC	CASSVATGKGETQYF
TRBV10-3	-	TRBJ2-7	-	TGTGCCAGCAGCCACATAACCATTTACGAGCAGTACTTC	CASSHITIYEQYF
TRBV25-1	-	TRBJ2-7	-	TGTGCCAGCAGTGTTGGAGCGCGGGACAGAAGGTACGAGCAGTACTTC	CASSVGARDRRYEQYF
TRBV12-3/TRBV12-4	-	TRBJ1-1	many	TGTGCCAGCAGGCGAACAGGTGAAGCTTTCTTT	CASRRTGEAFF